This T cell receptor beta chain was profiled in a study of T cell responses to AZD1222 COVID-19 vaccine (dated by TCRdb to about 2021). Background for the entire study: Because spike-specific TCR depth and breadth did not differ between the two schedules, AZD1222 recipients who got a second dose at roughly 4 weeks were pooled with those who got a second dose at roughly 12 weeks. TCR sequencing was performed for roughly 250 trial participants, of whom about 210 were given two doses of AZD1222 and approximately 26 were given two doses of MenACWY control vaccine. Enrollment into the trials was organized by age into subgroups of 18-55, 56-69 and 70-plus years, and those subgroups contained around 150, 28 and 57 TCR-sequenced participants, respectively.

Study-wide findings and limitations: Participants were mostly white British, with more females than males. The authors suggested clonal diversity may have been underestimated. Only five to seven AZD1222 recipients were SARS-CoV-2 seropositive at baseline, limiting conclusions about previously exposed vaccinees. Epitopes outside the regions mutated in the B.1.351 and B.1.1.7 variants were reportedly recognized by nearly half of the unique spike-specific TCRs. The 56-69-year group was small, and its depth increase did not reach significance, likely because of low power. Vaccine-associated CD4 TCRs spanned the whole spike protein, with dominant responses in regions 160-218 and 743-854. After two AZD1222 doses, spike-specific TCR breadth and depth were significantly higher than at day 0 and than in MenACWY recipients. Because no day 14 peak-response samples were available, repertoires were characterized only after the peak T cell response.

The CDR3 regions of human TCRbeta chains were analyzed by immunosequencing. From the authors' description of their analysis: Repertoire TCRs were matched against a reference library of SARS-CoV-2-specific TCRs generated with the MIRA antigen-specificity platform. Breadth was defined as the fraction of unique TCRs that were SARS-CoV-2-associated. Depth was defined as the fraction of total T cells that were SARS-CoV-2-associated. Using the MIRA data, every spike-specific TCR was mapped to the spike region that the TCR reacted to and assigned to either a CD4 or a CD8 class. Log10-transformed breadth and depth values were compared by one-way ANOVA with Sidak's multiple comparisons tests. The table was pulled from immuneACCESS by TCRdb, which kept in-frame rearrangements only. Such tables lose some clones; where checked, under half of the loss comes from unresolved V genes, and the rest has no known cause. V, J and clone size are taken as reported in that table, and D and trimming were inferred from the DNA itself. The sample table lists under 150,000 clones, approximately 91% of them with a count of one. The ten top clones hold 2% to 3% of the sample.

Its CDR3 holds 15 amino acids, cysteine through phenylalanine. Only CDR3 DNA is held: 45 bases, read in frame from base 1. V ends up 5 bases short and J 7 bases short, with an unmatched junction base count of 9. CDR1 LNHDA and CDR2 SQIVND were looked up in the germline V gene (reference sequence). This clone showed up many times. It lacks a known antigen. It has no much larger one-base neighbor in the sample; base qualities were not kept. This specimen's time point label, per the study, means: baseline before first vaccination. Vaccinee samples came from UK trials COV001 and COV002, including a single-blind randomized controlled phase 2/3 trial of AZD1222 (ChAdOx1 nCoV-19) in healthy adults. For TCRbeta chain sequencing, PBMC samples were collected from trial participants at day 0 and at day 28 after the second dose.

The TCR comes from an adult in good health. The chain joins TRBV19 to TRBJ2-7, with TRBD1 identical over 12 junction bases. The sample here was peripheral blood, taken on day 0 of AZD1222 vaccination. The DNA reads as follows: TGTGCCAGTAGTCCGGCCGGGACAGGGGGCGGAGAGCAGTACTTC. Translated, it reads CASSPAGTGGGEQYF.